This T cell receptor (beta chain) emerged from a study of cytomegalovirus exposure and HLA in healthy donors. About the research overall: An analysis done earlier identified almost 120 million unique TCR beta sequences from about 179 million T cells. Study findings and constraints: In an earlier analysis, about 87% or about 30%: the productive usage of most TCR beta V segments. The records held CMV serostatus as the only immune exposure information. Later on, an analysis tied around 17,000 TCR beta sequences to HLA alleles at 0.05 false discovery rate.

The PCR contained 60 Vbeta and 13 Jbeta primers. Some clones are missing from TCRdb's copy, which holds only in-frame ones; the method was immunoSEQ multiplex PCR. The sample yields about 94,000 clones, around four fifths seen once. A remark on this clone: What it recognizes is unknown.

V gave up 9 bases and J gave up 2 bases, with 12 bases separating them. The CDR3 is 13 amino acids. Germline CDR1 and CDR2: LNHNV and YYDKDF (reference sequence). The specimen sequenced was PBMCs. The chain joins TRBV15 to TRBJ2-3; D is perhaps TRBD1 (5 bases). This TCR was recovered from a woman between 55 and 75 years old in good health and CMV-seronegative. The CDR3 spells CATAQAPTDTQYF. The CDR3 DNA reads as TGTGCCACGGCACAGGCCCCCACAGATACGCAGTATTTT. The variable domain in full, completed from reference TRBV15 and TRBJ2-3, reads DAMVIQNPRYQVTQFGKPVTLSCSQTLNHNVMYWYQQKSSQAPKLLFHYYDKDFNNEADTPDNFQSRRPNTSFCFLDIRSPGLGDTAMYLCATAQAPTDTQYFGPGTRLTVL.